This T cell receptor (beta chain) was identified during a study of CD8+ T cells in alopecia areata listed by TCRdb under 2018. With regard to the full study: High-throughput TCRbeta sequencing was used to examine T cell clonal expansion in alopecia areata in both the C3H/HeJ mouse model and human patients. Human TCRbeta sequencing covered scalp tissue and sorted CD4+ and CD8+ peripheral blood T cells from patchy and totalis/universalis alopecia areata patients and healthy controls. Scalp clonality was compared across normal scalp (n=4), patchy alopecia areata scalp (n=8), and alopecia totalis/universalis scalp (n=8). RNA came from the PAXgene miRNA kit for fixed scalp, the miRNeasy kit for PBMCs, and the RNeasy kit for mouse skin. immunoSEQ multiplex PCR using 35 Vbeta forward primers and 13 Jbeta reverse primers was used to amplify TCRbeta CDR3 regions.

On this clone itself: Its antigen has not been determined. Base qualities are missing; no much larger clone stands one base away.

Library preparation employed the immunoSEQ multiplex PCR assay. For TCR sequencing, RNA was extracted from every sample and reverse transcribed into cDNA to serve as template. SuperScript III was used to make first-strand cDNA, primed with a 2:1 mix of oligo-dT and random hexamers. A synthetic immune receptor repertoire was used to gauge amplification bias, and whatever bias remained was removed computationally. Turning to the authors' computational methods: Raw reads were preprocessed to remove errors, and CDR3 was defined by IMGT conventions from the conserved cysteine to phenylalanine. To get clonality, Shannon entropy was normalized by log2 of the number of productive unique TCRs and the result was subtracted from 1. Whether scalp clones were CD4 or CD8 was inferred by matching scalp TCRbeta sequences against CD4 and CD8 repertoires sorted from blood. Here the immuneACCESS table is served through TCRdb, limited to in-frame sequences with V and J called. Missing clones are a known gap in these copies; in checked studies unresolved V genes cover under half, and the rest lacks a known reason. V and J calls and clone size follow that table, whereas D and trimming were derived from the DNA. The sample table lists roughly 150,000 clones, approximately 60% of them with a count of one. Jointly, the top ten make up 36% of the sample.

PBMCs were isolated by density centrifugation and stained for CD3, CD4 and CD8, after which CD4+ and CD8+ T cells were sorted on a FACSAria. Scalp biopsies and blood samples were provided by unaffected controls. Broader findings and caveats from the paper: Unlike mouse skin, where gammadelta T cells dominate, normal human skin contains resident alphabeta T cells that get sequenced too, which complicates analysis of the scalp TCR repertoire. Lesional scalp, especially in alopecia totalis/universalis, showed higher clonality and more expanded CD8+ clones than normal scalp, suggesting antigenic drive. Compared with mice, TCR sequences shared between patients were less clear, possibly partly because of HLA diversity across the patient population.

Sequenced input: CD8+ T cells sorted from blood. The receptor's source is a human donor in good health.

The nucleotides are TGTGCCAGCAGTTTAGGGACTAGCGGGAACGAGCAGTACTTC. It codes for CASSLGTSGNEQYF. The chain is made from TRBV27 and TRBJ2-7; TRBD2 matches 13 bases in the middle. The germline V and J ends show losses of 2 bases and 5 bases respectively, and no gene match explains 0 bases of the junction. The CDR3 spans 14 residues, from the cysteine through the phenylalanine. Of all the DNA, just the CDR3 is kept, 42 bases in frame from base 1. The germline V gene (reference sequence) gives CDR1 as MNHEY and CDR2 as SMNVEV.